The 26 T cell receptor beta chains reported below all come from one sample, sequenced in a study of blood T cells in healthy people across ages. Using a J-beta primer mix together with a sample-barcoded 5' primer, a second PCR was run for about 6 to 11 cycles. TCRdb fed the 5' RACE reads into MiXCR, producing one record per CDR3 protein. The data contain hundreds of thousands of distinct CDR3 sequences, roughly two fifths of them seen just once; the ten biggest clones take up roughly 30%. Sequenced: blood. These receptors were obtained from a man at least 80 years old in good health.

In this sample, this clonotype turned up a few times. This chain joins TRBV20-1 and TRBJ1-6; 7 bases match TRBD1. The CDR3 covers 18 residues. The germline V gene encodes CDR1 DFQATT and CDR2 SNEGSKA (reference sequence). V was clipped by 0 bases and J by 5 bases; unmatched bases: 13. In DNA form, the CDR3 reads TGCAGTGCTAGAGATCCGGGGACAGCGTCCTCAAATAATTCACCCCTCCACTTT. Protein: CSARDPGTASSNNSPLHF.

The chain employs TRBV7-2 and TRBJ2-5; 12 bases match TRBD2. Germline V gene sequence: CDR1 SGHTA, CDR2 FQGNSA. The CDR3 is made up of 17 amino acids. The junction had 9 bases not matched to a gene; V was cut back by 2 bases and J by 5 bases. CDR3 sequence: CASSLRLRLAGVETQYF. In DNA form, the CDR3 reads TGTGCCAGCAGCTTACGACTGAGACTAGCGGGGGTTGAGACCCAGTACTTC.

This clonotype showed up just once. The chain links TRBV5-4 to TRBJ2-5; 14 nucleotides align to TRBD2. The tail of the sequence fits TRBJ2-7 better, so the J call may be wrong. This CDR3 contains 15 residues. The germline CDR1 and CDR2 sequences are SGHNT and YYREEE (reference sequence). In DNA, the CDR3 is TGTGCCAGCAGCAGAGGGACTAGCGGGGGAGGCGAGCAGTACTTC. Translation gives CASSRGTSGGGEQYF.

As for this clonotype: A much larger clone sits a single nucleotide away, making a read error possible. The chain recombines TRBV28 with TRBJ2-5, with 8 bases matching TRBD1. The DNA matches TRBJ2-7 better at its end, which makes the J call doubtful. From germline, CDR1 is MDHEN and CDR2 SYDVKM. The CDR3 consists of 13 residues. CDR3 sequence (DNA): TGTGCCAGCAGTGTAGACAGGGGAAGCGAGCAGTACTTC. Amino acids: CASSVDRGSEQYF.

This clonotype showed up many times. This rearrangement joins TRBV3-1 to TRBJ1-2; 9 bases agree with TRBD1. The CDR3 runs to 17 residues. V lost 0 bases, J lost 2 bases, and 7 bases stayed unmatched. The germline CDR1 and CDR2 sequences are LGHDT and YNNKEL (reference sequence). In DNA, the CDR3 is TGTGCCAGCAGCCAAGAGGGACAGGGTATGAGAAACTATGGCTACACCTTC. It encodes CASSQEGQGMRNYGYTF.

The chain joins TRBV14 to TRBJ1-5; TRBD1 matches 7 bases. Germline V gives CDR1 SGHDN, CDR2 FVKESK. The CDR3 has 14 residues. The junction had 2 bases not matched to a gene; V was cut back by 6 bases and J by 0 bases. The CDR3 DNA is TGTGCCAGCAGGGGACAGTTTAGCAATCAGCCCCAGCATTTT. Translating gives CASRGQFSNQPQHF.

The chain couples TRBV7-2 to TRBJ2-7; TRBD1 is a possible D gene (6 bases). The CDR3 runs to 14 residues. Germline V gene sequence: CDR1 SGHTA, CDR2 FQGNSA. The ends were cut back, 8 bases at V and 3 bases at J, with 17 bases in the middle. The DNA for the CDR3 is TGTGCCAGCGCCGCAAACAGGGTTGGCTACGAGCAGTACTTC. Its translation: CASAANRVGYEQYF.

Comments on this clonotype: Given a much more abundant clone one base away, this may be a read error. This chain connects TRBV7-2 to TRBJ2-1; D may be TRBD2 (5 bases). The germline V gene encodes CDR1 SGHTA and CDR2 FQGNSA. CDR3 length: 17 residues. The CDR3 region has the DNA TGTGCCAGCACCTTATCGGACGGCCAAACTCGGGGAGAGACCCAGTTCTTC. It encodes CASTLSDGQTRGETQFF.

The rearrangement links TRBV21-1 to TRBJ2-5; TRBD1 is the table's D call and was not checked against the DNA. TRBV21-1 is listed as a pseudogene. This CDR3 spans 13 amino acids. The CDR3 here is CASVSGRGETQYF. The CDR3, as DNA: TGTGCCAGCGTATCAGGGCGCGGGGAGACCCAGTACTTC.

This clonotype was recorded at least ten times. The J gene is TRBJ2-5, the V gene TRBV27; tentative D call: TRBD2 (5 bases). The CDR3 length is 15 residues. Germline CDR1 MNHEY, CDR2 SMNVEV (reference sequence). V lost 3 bases and J 0 bases, leaving 11 bases between the germline ends. The CDR3 nucleotides read TGTGCCAGCAGTTTGACTACAGTGAACCAAGAGACCCAGTACTTC. Its translation is CASSLTTVNQETQYF.

The V gene is TRBV5-1, the J gene TRBJ2-1, with a possible D match to TRBD1 (6 bases). Germline values: CDR1 SGHRS, CDR2 YFSETQ. The CDR3 sequence is 14 residues long. With 6 bases removed from V and 3 bases from J, the gap between germline ends came to 13 bases. CDR3 in DNA: TGCGCCAGCACCCTACAGGACAGCTACAATGAGCAGTTCTTC. Its translation: CASTLQDSYNEQFF.

V and J are TRBV9 and TRBJ1-2, with D tentatively TRBD1 (6 bases). V lost 0 bases and J 2 bases, leaving 17 bases between the germline ends. CDR1 is SGDLS and CDR2 is YYNGEE in the germline V gene. This CDR3 is 17 amino acids long. CDR3 region: CASSVDSMWTENYGYTF. DNA for the CDR3: TGTGCCAGCAGCGTAGATTCGATGTGGACAGAGAACTATGGCTACACCTTC.

J is TRBJ1-5 and V is TRBV5-6, with a possible D match to TRBD1 (6 bases). The CDR3 loop spans 15 amino acids. Germline V CDR1 and CDR2: SGHDT, YYEEEE. Trimming stripped 3 bases from V and 2 bases from J, with 12 bases between. The CDR3 DNA follows: TGTGCCAGCAGCTACCAGGGGAGAGGCAATCAGCCCCAGCATTTT. The encoded protein is CASSYQGRGNQPQHF.

A remark on this clonotype: This may come from a read error, since a much larger clone is one base off. This rearrangement joins TRBV29-1 to TRBJ2-5; perhaps TRBD2 as D (6 bases). With the DNA end fitting TRBJ2-1 better, the J assignment may be wrong. Germline V gene lookup returns CDR1 SQVTM and CDR2 ANQGSEA. This CDR3 region has 13 residues. CDR3 bases: TGCAGCGTTGGGTCCGGGAGTCAAGAGACCCAGTTCTTC. Translating gives CSVGSGSQETQFF.

This clonotype showed up just a few times. The chain links TRBV20-1 to TRBJ2-3; D possibly corresponds to TRBD2 (5 bases). V gave up 5 bases and J gave up 5 bases, with 20 bases separating them. In germline, CDR1 is DFQATT, CDR2 SNEGSKA (reference sequence). The CDR3 runs 15 residues. The CDR3 DNA is TGCAGTGCTCCCGCGGCGAGGGCCGATGGAGATACGCAGTATTTT. Amino acids: CSAPAARADGDTQYF.

The chain recombines TRBV7-3 with TRBJ2-2; D remains unclear. This CDR3 comprises 14 residues. From germline, CDR1 is SGHTA and CDR2 FQGTGA. V was trimmed by 6 bases and J by 3 bases, leaving 11 bases between them. The CDR3 is CASSPPLDTGELFF. The CDR3 coding sequence is TGTGCCAGCAGTCCACCTCTAGACACCGGGGAGCTGTTTTTT.

The sample holds a few counts of this clonotype. The conserved final phenylalanine or tryptophan is absent from the CDR3, which likely points to a read error. This chain connects TRBV6-2 or TRBV6-3 to TRBJ2-7, with D uncertain. The CDR3 extends over 13 amino acids. The V gene lost 2 bases and the J gene lost 2 bases, with 7 bases spanning the gap. Germline-derived CDR1 and CDR2 are MNHEY and SVGEGT. The CDR3 DNA follows: TGTGCCAGCAGTTACGCTGGTACCTACGAGCAGTACTTA. Translated, it gives CASSYAGTYEQYL.

The gene calls are TRBV5-1 and TRBJ2-2; TRBD2 aligns across 9 bases. The germline V gene encodes CDR1 SGHRS and CDR2 YFSETQ. The trim removed 0 bases at V and 1 base at J, leaving 7 bases unmatched. This CDR3 spans 18 amino acids. For the CDR3, the DNA is TGCGCCAGCAGCTTGGTGGCTAGCGGGGTTATGAACACCGGGGAGCTGTTTTTT. Translating gives CASSLVASGVMNTGELFF.

This clonotype occurred many times. The chain recombines TRBV4-3 with TRBJ2-1; D is possibly TRBD2 (5 bases). V was cut by 3 bases and J by 5 bases, with 17 bases left in between. The V gene's germline CDR1 is LGHNA and CDR2 YSLEER. This CDR3 region has 16 residues. The CDR3 spells CASSQIAAGVNNEQFF. CDR3 nucleotide sequence: TGCGCCAGCAGCCAGATCGCCGCCGGGGTAAACAATGAGCAGTTCTTC.

In this sample, this clonotype turned up many times. The genes are TRBV5-1 and TRBJ2-5; D is undetermined. V lost 0 bases, J lost 2 bases, and 11 bases lay in between. The V gene's germline CDR1 is SGHRS and CDR2 YFSETQ. The CDR3 covers 15 residues. Written as DNA, the CDR3 is TGCGCCAGCAGCTTGGACCCAGGCTTACAAGAGACCCAGTACTTC. Its translation is CASSLDPGLQETQYF.

CDR3: CSALGSTGGVLVKQYF. The CDR3 nucleotides are TGCAGTGCTTTAGGCTCGACGGGAGGAGTACTGGTCAAGCAGTACTTC. This sequence joins TRBV20-1 and TRBJ2-7; TRBD2 agrees at 7 bases. The CDR3 is 16 amino acids. Trimming cost V 5 bases and J 8 bases; bases outside gene matches: 21. Germline V lookup: CDR1 DFQATT, CDR2 SNEGSKA (reference sequence).

This clonotype was detected ten times or more. The chain recombines TRBV29-1 with TRBJ2-5; a possible D gene is TRBD1 (6 bases). V was trimmed by 4 bases and J by 1 base, leaving 10 bases between them. The CDR3 has 13 residues. Germline CDR1 reads SQVTM; CDR2 reads ANQGSEA. The CDR3 here is CSVGRQAQETQYF. The CDR3 nucleotides are TGCAGCGTTGGGAGACAGGCCCAAGAGACCCAGTACTTC.

The chain is built from TRBV7-2 and TRBJ1-5; D unclear. The V gene's germline CDR1 is SGHTA and CDR2 FQGNSA. The CDR3 length is 14 residues. Trimming left V 0 bases short and J 3 bases short, with 6 bases between. CDR3 region: CASSLARSNQPQHF. CDR3 coding DNA: TGTGCCAGCAGCTTAGCCCGGTCCAATCAGCCCCAGCATTTT.

The V call is TRBV20-1, the J call TRBJ2-5; 13 bases are a match to TRBD2. V dropped 4 bases and J dropped 2; count of bases not matched to a gene: 10. CDR1 is DFQATT, CDR2 SNEGSKA, per germline (reference sequence). The CDR3 is made up of 17 amino acids. CDR3 nucleotide sequence: TGCAGTGCTACAACTAGCGGGGGGGCAGGCTCGCAAGAGACCCAGTACTTC. It encodes CSATTSGGAGSQETQYF.

This clonotype was seen at least ten times. The gene calls are TRBV11-2 and TRBJ2-1, with TRBD2 identical over 13 bases. The J call may be faulty, since TRBJ2-7 better matches the DNA end. Germline CDR1 is SGHAT and CDR2 is FQNNGV. The CDR3 runs 18 residues. CDR3 protein: CASKSTARTSGGYNEQYF. The CDR3 coding sequence is TGTGCCAGCAAATCGACCGCCAGGACTAGCGGGGGTTACAATGAGCAGTACTTC.

This rearrangement joins TRBV7-3 to TRBJ2-7; 8 bases align to TRBD2. The CDR3 runs 15 residues. Germline CDR1 SGHTA, CDR2 FQGTGA. Trimming at V came to 4 bases and at J to 4 bases, leaving 9 bases not matched to a gene. The CDR3 loop reads CASSSSSGSSYEQYF. The CDR3 nucleotides read TGTGCCAGCAGCTCCTCTAGCGGGTCATCGTACGAGCAGTACTTC. The full variable domain, in which reference TRBV7-3 and TRBJ2-7 provide the parts outside the CDR3, is GAGVSQTPSNKVTEKGKYVELRCDPISGHTALYWYRQSLGQGPEFLIYFQGTGAADDSGLPNDRFFAVRPEGSVSTLKIQRTERGDSAVYLCASSSSSGSSYEQYFGPGTRLTVT.